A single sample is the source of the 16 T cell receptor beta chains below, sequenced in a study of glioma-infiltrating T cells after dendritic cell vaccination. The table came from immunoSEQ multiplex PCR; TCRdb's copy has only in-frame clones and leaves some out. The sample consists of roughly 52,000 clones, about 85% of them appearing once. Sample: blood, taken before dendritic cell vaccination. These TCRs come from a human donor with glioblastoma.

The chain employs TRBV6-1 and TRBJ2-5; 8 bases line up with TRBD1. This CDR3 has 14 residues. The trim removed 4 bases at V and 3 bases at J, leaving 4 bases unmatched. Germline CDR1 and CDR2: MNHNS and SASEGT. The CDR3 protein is CASSGRTGKETQYF. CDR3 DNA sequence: TGTGCCAGCAGTGGTCGGACAGGGAAAGAGACCCAGTACTTC.

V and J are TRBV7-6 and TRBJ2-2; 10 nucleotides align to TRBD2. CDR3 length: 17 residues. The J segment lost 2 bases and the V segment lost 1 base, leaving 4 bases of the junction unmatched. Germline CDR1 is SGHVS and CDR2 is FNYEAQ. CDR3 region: CASSLVPSGGNTGELFF. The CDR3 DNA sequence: TGTGCCAGCAGCTTAGTCCCTAGCGGGGGAAACACCGGGGAGCTGTTTTTT.

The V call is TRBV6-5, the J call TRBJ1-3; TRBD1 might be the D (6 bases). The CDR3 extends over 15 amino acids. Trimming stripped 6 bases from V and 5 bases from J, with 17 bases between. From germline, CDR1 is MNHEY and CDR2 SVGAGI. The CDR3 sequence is CASSRSRGWRNTIYF. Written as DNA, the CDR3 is TGTGCCAGCAGCCGAAGCAGGGGTTGGAGAAACACCATATATTTT.

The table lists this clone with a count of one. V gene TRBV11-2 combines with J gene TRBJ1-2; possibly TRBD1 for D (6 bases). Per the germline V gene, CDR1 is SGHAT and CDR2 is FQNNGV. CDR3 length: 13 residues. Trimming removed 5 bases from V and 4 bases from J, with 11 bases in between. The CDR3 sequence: CASSEGGTYGYTF. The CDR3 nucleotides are TGTGCCAGCAGCGAAGGGGGAACCTATGGCTACACCTTC.

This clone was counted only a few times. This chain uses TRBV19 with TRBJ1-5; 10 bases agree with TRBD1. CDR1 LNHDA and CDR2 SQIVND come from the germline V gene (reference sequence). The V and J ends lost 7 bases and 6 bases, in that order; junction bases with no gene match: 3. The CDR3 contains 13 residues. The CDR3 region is CASIGTGVQPQHF. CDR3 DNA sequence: TGTGCCAGTATTGGGACAGGGGTTCAGCCCCAGCATTTT.

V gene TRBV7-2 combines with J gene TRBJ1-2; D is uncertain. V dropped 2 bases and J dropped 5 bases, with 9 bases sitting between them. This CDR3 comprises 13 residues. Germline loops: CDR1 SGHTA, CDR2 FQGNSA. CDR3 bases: TGTGCCAGCAGCTTAAAGAGAAATTATGGCTACACCTTC. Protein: CASSLKRNYGYTF.

CDR3 nucleotide sequence: TGTGCCAGCAGCCGGGACAGGCTGGGTGGCTACACCTTC. Translating gives CASSRDRLGGYTF. The gene calls are TRBV5-6 and TRBJ1-2, with 8 bases fitting TRBD1. V lost 4 bases to trimming and J lost 7 bases; unmatched junction nucleotides: 6. Germline-derived CDR1 and CDR2 are SGHDT and YYEEEE. The length of the CDR3 is 13 residues.

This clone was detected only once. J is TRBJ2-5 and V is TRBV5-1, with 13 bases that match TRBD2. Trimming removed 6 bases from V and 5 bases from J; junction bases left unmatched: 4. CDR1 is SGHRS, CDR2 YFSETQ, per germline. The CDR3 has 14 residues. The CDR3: CASTGLAGVETQYF. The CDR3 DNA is TGCGCCAGCACCGGACTAGCGGGGGTCGAGACCCAGTACTTC.

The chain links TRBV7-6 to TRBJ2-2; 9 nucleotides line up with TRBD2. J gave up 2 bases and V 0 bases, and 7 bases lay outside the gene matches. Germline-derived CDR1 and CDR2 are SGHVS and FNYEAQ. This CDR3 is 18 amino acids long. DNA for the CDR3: TGTGCCAGCAGCTTAGCGCCTCGCGGGAGGGCCAACACCGGGGAGCTGTTTTTT. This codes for CASSLAPRGRANTGELFF.

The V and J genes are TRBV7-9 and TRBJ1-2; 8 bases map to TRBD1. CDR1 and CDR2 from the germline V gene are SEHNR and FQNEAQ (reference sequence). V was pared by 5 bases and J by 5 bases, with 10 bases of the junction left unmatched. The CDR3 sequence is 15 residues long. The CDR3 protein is CASSPRQGKGYGYTF. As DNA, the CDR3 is TGTGCCAGCAGCCCACGACAGGGGAAAGGGTATGGCTACACCTTC. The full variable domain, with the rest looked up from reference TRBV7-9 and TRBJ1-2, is DTGVSQNPRHKITKRGQNVTFRCDPISEHNRLYWYRQTLGQGPEFLTYFQNEAQLEKSRLLSDRFSAERPKGSFSTLEIQRTEQGDSAMYLCASSPRQGKGYGYTFGSGTRLTVV.

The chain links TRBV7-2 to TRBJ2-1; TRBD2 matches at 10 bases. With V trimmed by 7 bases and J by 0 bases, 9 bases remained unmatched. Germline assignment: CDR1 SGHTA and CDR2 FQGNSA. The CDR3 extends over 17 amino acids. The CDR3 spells CASTFASGSSSYNEQFF. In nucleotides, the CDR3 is TGTGCCAGCACTTTTGCTAGCGGGAGTAGCTCCTACAATGAGCAGTTCTTC. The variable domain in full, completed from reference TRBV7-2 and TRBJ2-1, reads GAGVSQSPSNKVTEKGKDVELRCDPISGHTALYWYRQSLGQGLEFLIYFQGNSAPDKSGLPSDRFSAERTGGSVSTLTIQRTQQEDSAVYLCASTFASGSSSYNEQFFGPGTRLTVL.

In DNA, the CDR3 is TGTGCCAGCACAAGTACTGGGACACACGAGACCTACGAGCAGTACTTC. It codes for CASTSTGTHETYEQYF. The rearrangement joins TRBV25-1 to TRBJ2-7; D may be TRBD1 (6 bases). CDR1 and CDR2 (germline): MGHDK, SYGVNS. The CDR3 contains 16 residues. V dropped 7 bases and J dropped 2 bases, with 21 bases sitting between them.

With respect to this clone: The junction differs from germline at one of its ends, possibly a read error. CDR3 sequence: CASTNLTPGPTHF. CDR3 DNA: TGTGCCAGCACCAACCTGACACCTGGCCCTACTCACTTC. The chain has TRBV27 and TRBJ2-7, with D hard to call. The CDR3 extends over 13 amino acids. Looked up from germline, CDR1 is MNHEY and CDR2 is SMNVEV (reference sequence).

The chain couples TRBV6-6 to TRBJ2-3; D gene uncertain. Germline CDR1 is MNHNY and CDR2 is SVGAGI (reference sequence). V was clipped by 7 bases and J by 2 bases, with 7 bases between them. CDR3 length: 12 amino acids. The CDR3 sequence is CASTMFTDTQYF. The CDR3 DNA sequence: TGTGCCAGCACCATGTTCACAGATACGCAGTATTTT.

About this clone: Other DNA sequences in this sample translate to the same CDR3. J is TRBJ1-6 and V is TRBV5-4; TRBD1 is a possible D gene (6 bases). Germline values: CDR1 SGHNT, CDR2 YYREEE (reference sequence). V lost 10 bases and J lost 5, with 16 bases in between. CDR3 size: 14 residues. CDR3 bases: TGTGCCGCAGGACCACAGGGTAATAATTCACCCCTCCACTTT. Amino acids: CAAGPQGNNSPLHF.

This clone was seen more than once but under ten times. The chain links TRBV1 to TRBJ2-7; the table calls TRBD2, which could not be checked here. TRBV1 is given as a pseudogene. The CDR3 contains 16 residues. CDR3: CTSSQDSPGLAKEQYF. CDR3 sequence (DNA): TGCACCAGCAGCCAAGACTCACCGGGACTAGCGAAGGAGCAGTACTTC.